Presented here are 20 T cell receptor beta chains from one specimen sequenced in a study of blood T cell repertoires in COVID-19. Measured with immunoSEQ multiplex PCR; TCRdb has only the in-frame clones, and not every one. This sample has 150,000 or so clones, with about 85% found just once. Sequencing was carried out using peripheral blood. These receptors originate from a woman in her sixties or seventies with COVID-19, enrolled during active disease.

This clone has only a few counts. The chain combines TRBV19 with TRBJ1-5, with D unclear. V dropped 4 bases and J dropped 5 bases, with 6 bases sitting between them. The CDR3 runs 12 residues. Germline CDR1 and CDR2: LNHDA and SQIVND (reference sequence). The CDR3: CASSTYYQPQHF. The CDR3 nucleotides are TGTGCCAGTAGTACCTACTATCAGCCCCAGCATTTT.

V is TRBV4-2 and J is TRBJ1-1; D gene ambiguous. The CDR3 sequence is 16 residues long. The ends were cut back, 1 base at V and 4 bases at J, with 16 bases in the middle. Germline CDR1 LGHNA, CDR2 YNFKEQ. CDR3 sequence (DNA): TGTGCCAGCAGCCAAGCTAACGGGTGGGGAGGCACTGAAGCTTTCTTT. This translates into CASSQANGWGGTEAFF.

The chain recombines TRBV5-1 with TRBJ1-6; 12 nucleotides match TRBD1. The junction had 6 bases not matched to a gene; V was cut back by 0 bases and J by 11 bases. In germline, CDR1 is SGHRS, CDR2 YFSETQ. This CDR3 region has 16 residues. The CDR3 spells CASSLVRDRGLAPLHF. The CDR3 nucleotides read TGCGCCAGCAGCTTGGTCCGGGACAGGGGGCTGGCACCCCTCCACTTT.

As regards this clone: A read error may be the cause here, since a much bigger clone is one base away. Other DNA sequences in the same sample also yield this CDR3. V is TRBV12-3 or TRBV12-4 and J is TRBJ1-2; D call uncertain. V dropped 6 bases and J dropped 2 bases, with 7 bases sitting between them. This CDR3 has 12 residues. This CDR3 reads CASSPGNYGYTF. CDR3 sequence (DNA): TGTGCCAGCAGCCCCGGGAACTATGGCTACACCTTC.

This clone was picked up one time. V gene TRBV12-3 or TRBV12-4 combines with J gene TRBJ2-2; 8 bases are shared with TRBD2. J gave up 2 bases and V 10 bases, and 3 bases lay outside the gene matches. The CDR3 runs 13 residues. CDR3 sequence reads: CAIRTSNTGELFF. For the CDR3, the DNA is TGTGCCATCCGGACTAGCAACACCGGGGAGCTGTTTTTT.

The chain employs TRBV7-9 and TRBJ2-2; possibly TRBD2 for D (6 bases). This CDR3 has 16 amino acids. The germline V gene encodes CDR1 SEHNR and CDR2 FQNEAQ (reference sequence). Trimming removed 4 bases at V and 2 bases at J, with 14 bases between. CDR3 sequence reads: CASSSNRDSNTGELFF. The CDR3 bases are TGTGCCAGCAGCTCGAACCGGGACTCAAACACCGGGGAGCTGTTTTTT. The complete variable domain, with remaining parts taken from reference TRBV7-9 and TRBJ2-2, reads DTGVSQNPRHKITKRGQNVTFRCDPISEHNRLYWYRQTLGQGPEFLTYFQNEAQLEKSRLLSDRFSAERPKGSFSTLEIQRTEQGDSAMYLCASSSNRDSNTGELFFGEGSRLTVL.

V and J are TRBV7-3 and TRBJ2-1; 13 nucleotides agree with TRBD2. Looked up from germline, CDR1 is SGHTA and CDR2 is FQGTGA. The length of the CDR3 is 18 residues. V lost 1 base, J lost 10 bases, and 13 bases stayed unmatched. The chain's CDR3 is CASSLNNFGTSGASEQFF. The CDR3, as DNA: TGTGCCAGCAGCTTAAATAACTTCGGGACTAGCGGGGCGAGCGAGCAGTTCTTC.

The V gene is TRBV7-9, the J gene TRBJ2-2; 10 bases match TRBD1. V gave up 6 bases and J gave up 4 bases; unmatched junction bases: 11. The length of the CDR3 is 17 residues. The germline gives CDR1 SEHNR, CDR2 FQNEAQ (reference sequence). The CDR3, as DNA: TGTGCCAGCAGTTCCACAGGAGACAGGGGGCGCACCGGGGAGCTGTTTTTT. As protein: CASSSTGDRGRTGELFF.

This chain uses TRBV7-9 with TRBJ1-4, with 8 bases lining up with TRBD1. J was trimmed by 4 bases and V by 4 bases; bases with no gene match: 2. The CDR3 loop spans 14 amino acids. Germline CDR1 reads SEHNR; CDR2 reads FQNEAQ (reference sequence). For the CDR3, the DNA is TGTGCCAGCAGCTACGGACAGGGTAATGAAAAACTGTTTTTT. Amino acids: CASSYGQGNEKLFF.

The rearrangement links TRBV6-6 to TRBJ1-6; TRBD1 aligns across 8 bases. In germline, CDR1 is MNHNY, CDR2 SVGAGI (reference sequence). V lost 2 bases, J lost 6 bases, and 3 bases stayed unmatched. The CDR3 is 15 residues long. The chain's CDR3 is CASSYQDRANSPLHF. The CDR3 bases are TGTGCCAGCAGTTACCAGGACAGGGCTAATTCACCCCTCCACTTT.

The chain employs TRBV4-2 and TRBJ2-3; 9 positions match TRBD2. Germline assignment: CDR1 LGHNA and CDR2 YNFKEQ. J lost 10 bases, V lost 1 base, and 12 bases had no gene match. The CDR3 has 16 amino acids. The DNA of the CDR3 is TGTGCCAGCAGCCAAGGGGAACGCGGGGGGGCCCGGGCGCAGTATTTT. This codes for CASSQGERGGARAQYF.

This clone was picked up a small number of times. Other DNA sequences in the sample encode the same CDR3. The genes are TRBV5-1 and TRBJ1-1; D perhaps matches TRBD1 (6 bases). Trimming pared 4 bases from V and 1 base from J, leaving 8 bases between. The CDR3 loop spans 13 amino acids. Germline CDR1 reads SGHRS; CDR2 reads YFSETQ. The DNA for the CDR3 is TGCGCCAGCAGCCCGGGACAGAACACTGAAGCTTTCTTT. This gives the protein CASSPGQNTEAFF. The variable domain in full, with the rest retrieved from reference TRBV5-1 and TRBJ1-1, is KAGVTQTPRYLIKTRGQQVTLSCSPISGHRSVSWYQQTPGQGLQFLFEYFSETQRNKGNFPGRFSGRQFSNSRSEMNVSTLELGDSALYLCASSPGQNTEAFFGQGTRLTVV.

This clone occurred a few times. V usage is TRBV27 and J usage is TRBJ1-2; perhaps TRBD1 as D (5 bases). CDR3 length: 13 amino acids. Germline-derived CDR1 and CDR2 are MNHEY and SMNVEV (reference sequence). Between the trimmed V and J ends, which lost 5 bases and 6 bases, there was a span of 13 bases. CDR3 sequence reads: CASSPAGGNGYTF. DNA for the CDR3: TGTGCCAGCAGTCCGGCCGGGGGGAATGGCTACACCTTC.

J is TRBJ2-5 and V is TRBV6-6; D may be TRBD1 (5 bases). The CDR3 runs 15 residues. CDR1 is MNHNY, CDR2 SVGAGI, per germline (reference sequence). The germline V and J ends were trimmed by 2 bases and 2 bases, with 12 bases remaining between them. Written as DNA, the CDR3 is TGTGCCAGCAGTTACAGACAGTCGAATCAAGAGACCCAGTACTTC. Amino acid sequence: CASSYRQSNQETQYF.

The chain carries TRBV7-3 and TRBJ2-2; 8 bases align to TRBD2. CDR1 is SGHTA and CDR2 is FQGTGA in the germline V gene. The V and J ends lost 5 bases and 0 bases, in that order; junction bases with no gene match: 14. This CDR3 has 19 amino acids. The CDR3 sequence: CASSPRGSGGPTNTGELFF. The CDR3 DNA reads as TGTGCCAGCAGCCCCCGGGGGAGCGGGGGCCCTACGAACACCGGGGAGCTGTTTTTT.

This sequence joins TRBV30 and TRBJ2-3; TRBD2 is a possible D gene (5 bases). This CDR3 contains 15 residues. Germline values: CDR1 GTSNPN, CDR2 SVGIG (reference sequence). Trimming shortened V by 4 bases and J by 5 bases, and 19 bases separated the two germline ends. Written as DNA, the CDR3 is TGTGCCTGGAAGAGGGCCGCCGGAGCCGGAGATACGCAGTATTTT. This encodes CAWKRAAGAGDTQYF.

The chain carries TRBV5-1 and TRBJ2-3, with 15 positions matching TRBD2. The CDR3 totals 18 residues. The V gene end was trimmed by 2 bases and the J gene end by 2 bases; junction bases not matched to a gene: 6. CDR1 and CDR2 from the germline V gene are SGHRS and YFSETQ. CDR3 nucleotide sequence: TGCGCCAGCAGCTTCCCCGGGACTAGCGGGGGGATCACAGATACGCAGTATTTT. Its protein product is CASSFPGTSGGITDTQYF. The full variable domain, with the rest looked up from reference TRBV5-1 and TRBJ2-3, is KAGVTQTPRYLIKTRGQQVTLSCSPISGHRSVSWYQQTPGQGLQFLFEYFSETQRNKGNFPGRFSGRQFSNSRSEMNVSTLELGDSALYLCASSFPGTSGGITDTQYFGPGTRLTVL.

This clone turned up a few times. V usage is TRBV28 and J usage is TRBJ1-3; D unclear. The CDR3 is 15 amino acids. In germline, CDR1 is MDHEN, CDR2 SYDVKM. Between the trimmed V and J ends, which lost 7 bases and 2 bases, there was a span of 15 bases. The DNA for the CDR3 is TGTGCCAGCACCCCACCGTCGCGCCCTGGAAACACCATATATTTT. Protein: CASTPPSRPGNTIYF. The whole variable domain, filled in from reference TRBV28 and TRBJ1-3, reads DVKVTQSSRYLVKRTGEKVFLECVQDMDHENMFWYRQDPGLGLRLIYFSYDVKMKEKGDIPEGYSVSREKKERFSLILESASTNQTSMYLCASTPPSRPGNTIYFGEGSWLTVV.

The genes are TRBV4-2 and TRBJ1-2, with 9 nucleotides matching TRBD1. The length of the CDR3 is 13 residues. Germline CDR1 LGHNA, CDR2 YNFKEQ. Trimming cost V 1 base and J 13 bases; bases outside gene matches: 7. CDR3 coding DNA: TGTGCCAGCAGCCAAGCCAGCGGGACAGGGCCCACCTTC. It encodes CASSQASGTGPTF.

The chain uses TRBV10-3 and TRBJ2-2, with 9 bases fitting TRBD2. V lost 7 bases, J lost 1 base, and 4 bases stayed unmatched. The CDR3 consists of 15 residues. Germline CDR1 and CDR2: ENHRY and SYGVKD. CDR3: CAITPTSGNTGELFF. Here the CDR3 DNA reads TGTGCCATCACTCCGACTAGCGGGAACACCGGGGAGCTGTTTTTT.